One sample yielded the 25 T cell receptor beta chains listed below, sequenced in a study of post-analysis software for immune sequencing data. The study's findings and limits: Patients had higher frequencies than controls of about 5 TRBV segments, including TRBV5-6, TRBV5-1 and TRBV20-1.

The authors incorporated unique molecular identifiers into the TCR beta cDNA libraries. TCRdb re-analysed the PCR reads in MiXCR, keeping a single row per CDR3 protein. Of fewer than 600,000 distinct CDR3 sequences in the sample, 45% are singletons; the top ten hold around 10%. Their antigens remain unidentified. The source material was blood. These receptors originate from a girl between 5 and 17 years old with multiple sclerosis.

This chain joins TRBV27 and TRBJ1-1, with 9 nucleotides matching TRBD1. J gave up 0 bases and V 6 bases, and 8 bases lay outside the gene matches. This CDR3 contains 16 residues. The germline V gene has CDR1 MNHEY and CDR2 SMNVEV (reference sequence). The CDR3 sequence is CASSRDRVRMNTEAFF. The CDR3 nucleotides read TGTGCCAGCAGCCGGGACAGGGTTCGTATGAACACTGAAGCTTTCTTT.

The J gene is TRBJ2-1, the V gene TRBV7-2, with D maybe TRBD2 (7 bases). Germline CDR1 is SGHTA and CDR2 is FQGNSA. The CDR3 contains 15 residues. Between the trimmed V and J ends, which lost 6 bases and 0 bases, there was a span of 12 bases. CDR3 sequence reads: CASRTGGSSYNEQFF. For the CDR3, the DNA is TGTGCCAGCAGGACAGGCGGGAGCTCCTACAATGAGCAGTTCTTC.

The sample holds a few counts of this clonotype. This sequence joins TRBV5-1 and TRBJ2-5; D is undetermined. Per the germline V gene, CDR1 is SGHRS and CDR2 is YFSETQ. V dropped 2 bases and J dropped 4 bases, with 18 bases sitting between them. This CDR3 contains 16 residues. CDR3: CASSFTRPTNGETQYF. The CDR3 nucleotides are TGCGCCAGCAGCTTCACCCGACCGACCAATGGAGAGACCCAGTACTTC. The variable domain in full, with the rest retrieved from reference TRBV5-1 and TRBJ2-5, is KAGVTQTPRYLIKTRGQQVTLSCSPISGHRSVSWYQQTPGQGLQFLFEYFSETQRNKGNFPGRFSGRQFSNSRSEMNVSTLELGDSALYLCASSFTRPTNGETQYFGPGTRLLVL.

This clonotype was counted only a few times. CDR3 DNA sequence: TGTGCCAGCAGTGAAGGGCAATACTATGGCTACACCTTC. It is translated as CASSEGQYYGYTF. V is TRBV6-1 and J is TRBJ1-2; D is ambiguous. V lost 1 base and J lost 3, with 6 bases in between. CDR1 is MNHNS and CDR2 is SASEGT in the germline V gene. The CDR3 has 13 residues.

This chain joins TRBV5-8 and TRBJ2-7; 10 nucleotides line up with TRBD1. Per the germline V gene, CDR1 is SGHTS and CDR2 is YDEGEE. This CDR3 is built from 16 residues. The V gene end was trimmed by 4 bases and the J gene end by 0 bases; junction bases not matched to a gene: 7. CDR3 bases: TGTGCCAGCAGCGGCCCCAGGACAGGGGGCTCCTACGAGCAGTACTTC. This sequence encodes CASSGPRTGGSYEQYF. Supplemented by reference TRBV5-8 and TRBJ2-7, the full variable domain reads EAGVTQSPTHLIKTRGQQATLRCSPISGHTSVYWYQQALGLGLQFLLWYDEGEERNRGNFPPRFSGRQFPNYSSELNVNALELEDSALYLCASSGPRTGGSYEQYFGPGTRLTVT.

This clonotype was seen ten or more times. This rearrangement joins TRBV20-1 to TRBJ1-2, with D unclear. Germline CDR1 is DFQATT and CDR2 is SNEGSKA (reference sequence). Trimming removed 6 bases from V and 4 bases from J, with 18 bases in between. This CDR3 contains 14 residues. The CDR3 DNA reads TGCAGTGCCCAAATCGGCAGGTTGGGCTATGGCTACACCTTC. This gives the protein CSAQIGRLGYGYTF.

The CDR3 is CATSIDRNYGYTF. DNA of the CDR3: TGTGCCACCAGCATAGACAGGAACTATGGCTACACCTTC. The chain uses TRBV15 and TRBJ1-2, with a weak D call TRBD1 (6 bases). Germline V gives CDR1 LNHNV, CDR2 YYDKDF (reference sequence). This CDR3 region has 13 residues. V lost 4 bases to trimming and J lost 2 bases, with 8 bases between them.

This rearrangement joins TRBV7-3 to TRBJ2-1; TRBD2 matches at 10 bases. Germline V gives CDR1 SGHTA, CDR2 FQGTGA. The length of the CDR3 is 15 residues. J was trimmed by 9 bases and V by 2 bases; bases with no gene match: 7. DNA of the CDR3: TGTGCCAGCAGCTTATTAGCTAGCGGGGGAGCTGAGCAGTTCTTC. This encodes CASSLLASGGAEQFF.

The chain has TRBV19 and TRBJ2-5, with a weak D call TRBD1 (6 bases). Germline CDR1 and CDR2: LNHDA and SQIVND (reference sequence). This CDR3 comprises 14 residues. V was shortened by 3 bases and J by 1 base, with 9 bases between the two germline ends. The CDR3 DNA sequence: TGTGCCAGTAGTATCACGGACAGCCAAGAGACCCAGTACTTC. Amino acids: CASSITDSQETQYF. Full variable domain (remainder filled in from reference TRBV19 and TRBJ2-5): DGGITQSPKYLFRKEGQNVTLSCEQNLNHDAMYWYRQDPGQGLRLIYYSQIVNDFQKGDIAEGYSVSREKKESFPLTVTSAQKNPTAFYLCASSITDSQETQYFGPGTRLLVL.

The rearrangement joins TRBV12-3 or TRBV12-4 to TRBJ2-3; tentatively, D is TRBD2 (5 bases). This CDR3 region has 14 residues. Trimming took 3 bases from V and 10 from J, leaving 17 bases between them. CDR3 coding DNA: TGTGCCAGCAGTTTTTCGGGGAGAGCTGATGCGCAGTATTTT. Protein product: CASSFSGRADAQYF.

CDR3 in amino acids: CASRWIGLSSYNEQFF. Written as DNA, the CDR3 is TGTGCCAGCAGGTGGATCGGCCTTAGCTCCTACAATGAGCAGTTCTTC. This chain connects TRBV28 to TRBJ2-1; D call uncertain. Germline CDR1 MDHEN, CDR2 SYDVKM. The CDR3 length is 16 residues. Trimming removed 6 bases from V and 0 bases from J, with 15 bases in between. Full variable domain (rest looked up from reference TRBV28 and TRBJ2-1): DVKVTQSSRYLVKRTGEKVFLECVQDMDHENMFWYRQDPGLGLRLIYFSYDVKMKEKGDIPEGYSVSREKKERFSLILESASTNQTSMYLCASRWIGLSSYNEQFFGPGTRLTVL.

The chain recombines TRBV7-3 with TRBJ2-1, with 9 bases identical to TRBD2. V lost 3 bases to trimming and J lost 9 bases; unmatched junction nucleotides: 9. Germline CDR1 is SGHTA and CDR2 is FQGTGA. The CDR3 consists of 15 residues. The CDR3 region has the DNA TGTGCCAGCAGCTTTTTGGCGGGAGGGCTTGGTGAGCAGTTCTTC. Translation gives CASSFLAGGLGEQFF.

The chain uses TRBV20-1 and TRBJ2-5; D is possibly TRBD2 (5 bases). Germline assignment: CDR1 DFQATT and CDR2 SNEGSKA (reference sequence). There are 15 residues in the CDR3. V lost 0 bases, J lost 2 bases, and 13 bases lay in between. CDR3 residues: CSARDAASPQETQYF. For the CDR3, the DNA is TGCAGTGCTAGAGATGCAGCTAGCCCACAAGAGACCCAGTACTTC.

This clonotype has a handful of counts. This chain joins TRBV29-1 and TRBJ1-2; tentative D call: TRBD1 (5 bases). The germline CDR1 and CDR2 sequences are SQVTM and ANQGSEA. This CDR3 spans 14 amino acids. V was pared by 6 bases and J by 6 bases, with 20 bases between. CDR3 residues: CSVTPGPTLDGYTF. The DNA of the CDR3 is TGCAGCGTAACCCCGGGACCTACCCTTGATGGCTACACCTTC.

A few counts support this clonotype. J is TRBJ2-3 and V is TRBV9, with D perhaps TRBD1 (6 bases). CDR1 is SGDLS and CDR2 is YYNGEE in the germline V gene. Trimming took off 0 bases at V and 0 bases at J, with 29 bases between the two ends. The CDR3 sequence is 22 residues long. Here the CDR3 reads CASSVVEYPGHPYRFSTDTQYF. DNA for the CDR3: TGTGCCAGCAGCGTAGTTGAGTACCCGGGACACCCATACCGTTTTAGCACAGATACGCAGTATTTT.

The chain joins TRBV3-1 to TRBJ2-5; 10 nucleotides match TRBD2. Gene TRBJ2-7 matches the end of the DNA better, so the J call may be wrong. Germline values: CDR1 LGHDT, CDR2 YNNKEL (reference sequence). The CDR3 is made up of 14 amino acids. The CDR3 is CASSQLLAGDEQYF. The CDR3 DNA reads as TGTGCCAGCAGCCAACTCCTAGCGGGAGACGAGCAGTACTTC.

V usage is TRBV11-2 and J usage is TRBJ2-1; D remains ambiguous. V lost 7 bases and J lost 1, with 14 bases in between. Germline CDR1 SGHAT, CDR2 FQNNGV. The CDR3 spans 15 residues. CDR3 in amino acids: CASTLPAKSYNEQFF. CDR3 coding DNA: TGTGCCAGCACCCTTCCGGCCAAGTCCTACAATGAGCAGTTCTTC.

Written as DNA, the CDR3 is TGTGCCAGCTCACCACAGGGTTCTTTGAACACTGAAGCTTTCTTT. Translation gives CASSPQGSLNTEAFF. The rearrangement links TRBV25-1 to TRBJ1-1; TRBD1 might be the D (6 bases). The CDR3 is 15 residues long. Per germline, CDR1 MGHDK and CDR2 SYGVNS. The V end was cut by 8 bases, the J end by 0 bases, with 16 bases between.

The table lists this clonotype with a few counts. The V gene is TRBV6-2 or TRBV6-3, the J gene TRBJ2-7; D perhaps matches TRBD1 (5 bases). The CDR3 totals 12 residues. Between the trimmed V and J ends, which lost 8 bases and 0 bases, there was a span of 8 bases. Germline lookup yields CDR1 MNHEY and CDR2 SVGEGT. The CDR3 nucleotides read TGTGCCAGCGGGGCCACCTCCTACGAGCAGTACTTC. This sequence encodes CASGATSYEQYF.

This chain uses TRBV2 with TRBJ1-2; D gene ambiguous. V was pared by 4 bases and J by 0 bases, with 3 bases between. CDR1 is SNHLY and CDR2 is FYNNEI in the germline V gene. CDR3 length: 12 residues. Here the CDR3 reads CASSVANYGYTF. Written as DNA, the CDR3 is TGTGCCAGCAGTGTGGCTAACTATGGCTACACCTTC. The full variable domain, with the rest looked up from reference TRBV2 and TRBJ1-2, is EPEVTQTPSHQVTQMGQEVILRCVPISNHLYFYWYRQILGQKVEFLVSFYNNEISEKSEIFDDQFSVERPDGSNFTLKIRSTKLEDSAMYFCASSVANYGYTFGSGTRLTVV.

The rearrangement joins TRBV4-3 to TRBJ2-1; D possibly corresponds to TRBD2 (6 bases). The V gene lost 0 bases and the J gene lost 1 base, with 10 bases spanning the gap. This CDR3 is 16 amino acids long. The germline gives CDR1 LGHNA, CDR2 YSLEER. CDR3 nucleotide sequence: TGCGCCAGCAGCCAAGATAGGGCGGGATCCTACAATGAGCAGTTCTTC. Protein product: CASSQDRAGSYNEQFF.

This clonotype was counted only a few times. This chain joins TRBV29-1 and TRBJ2-1, with D tentatively TRBD1 (6 bases). Germline assignment: CDR1 SQVTM and CDR2 ANQGSEA. V lost 5 bases, J lost 4 bases, and 15 bases lay in between. The CDR3 runs 14 residues. The CDR3 reads CSVSPGTFYNEQFF. CDR3 DNA: TGCAGCGTTAGCCCCGGGACATTTTACAATGAGCAGTTCTTC.

This clonotype was counted only a few times. The V gene is TRBV7-9, the J gene TRBJ1-2, with unresolved D. The CDR3 totals 14 residues. CDR1 and CDR2 (germline): SEHNR, FQNEAQ (reference sequence). V shed 0 bases and J shed 4 bases, with 9 bases lying between them. The CDR3 here is CASSLASTVYGYTF. The CDR3 region has the DNA TGTGCCAGCAGCTTAGCAAGCACAGTCTATGGCTACACCTTC.

This chain connects TRBV20-1 to TRBJ2-3; 7 bases match TRBD2. Germline V gene data show CDR1 as DFQATT and CDR2 as SNEGSKA (reference sequence). The CDR3 contains 13 residues. This CDR3 is CSEAGTKADTQYF. The CDR3 DNA follows: TGCAGCGAGGCCGGGACTAAGGCAGATACGCAGTATTTT.

The chain joins TRBV6-2 or TRBV6-3 to TRBJ1-5; 9 bases line up with TRBD1. The CDR3 consists of 16 residues. V was pared by 6 bases and J by 4 bases, with 10 bases of the junction left unmatched. Per germline, CDR1 MNHEY and CDR2 SVGEGT. This chain's CDR3 is CASSRGDRAWNQPQHF. The CDR3 bases are TGTGCCAGCAGCCGCGGGGACAGGGCTTGGAATCAGCCCCAGCATTTT.